The clone carrying this TCR beta chain has at least ten counts. Its antigen is as yet unknown. The record originates from a study of glioma-infiltrating T cells. The CDR3 totals 12 residues. V trimming: 8 bases; J trimming: 4 bases; junction bases outside the gene matches: 5. Per germline, CDR1 SQVTM and CDR2 ANQGSEA. Notes on the study in general: Above-expected tissue-blood divergence occurred in all gliomas, most in low-grade ones.

TCR alpha and beta CDR3 regions were amplified from RNA using iRepertoire nested multiplex PCR. TCRdb reanalysed the multiplex PCR reads using MiXCR and keeps one entry per CDR3 protein. The repertoire holds approximately 88,000 distinct CDR3 sequences, with 20% to 25% as singletons. This clonotype was sampled from a human donor with low-grade glioma or glioblastoma, undergoing nonglioma brain surgery, or in good health (not recorded which). The sample taken for sequencing was glioma tissue, nonneoplastic brain tissue, or PBMCs (not recorded which). The chain is built from TRBV29-1 and TRBJ1-1, with TRBD1 identical over 9 bases. In DNA form, the CDR3 reads TGCAGCTCCTCGGACAGGGGCACTGAAGCTTTCTTT. Translated: CSSSDRGTEAFF.